These 18 T cell receptor beta chains share one sample of origin, sequenced in a study of technical replicates of blood from several donors. TCRdb's copy holds only in-frame clones and misses some; the assay was immunoSEQ multiplex PCR. The sample lists fewer than 100,000 clones; approximately 94% were seen once. The sequenced sample was T cells isolated from PBMCs. The receptors here all came from a human donor in good health.

J is TRBJ2-2 and V is TRBV19, with D maybe TRBD2 (6 bases). The CDR3 spans 17 residues. V lost 3 bases and J lost 5, with 19 bases in between. Per germline, CDR1 LNHDA and CDR2 SQIVND (reference sequence). CDR3 DNA sequence: TGTGCCAGTAGTATCCCCCGCGTGCAGGGAGGAACCGGGGAGCTGTTTTTT. Residues: CASSIPRVQGGTGELFF. The full variable domain, with the rest looked up from reference TRBV19 and TRBJ2-2, is DGGITQSPKYLFRKEGQNVTLSCEQNLNHDAMYWYRQDPGQGLRLIYYSQIVNDFQKGDIAEGYSVSREKKESFPLTVTSAQKNPTAFYLCASSIPRVQGGTGELFFGEGSRLTVL.

The V and J genes are TRBV28 and TRBJ2-5, with 8 positions matching TRBD1. Germline CDR1 reads MDHEN; CDR2 reads SYDVKM. The CDR3 is 14 residues long. Losses at the gene ends were 3 bases for V and 8 bases for J; bases not matched to a gene: 8. DNA for the CDR3: TGTGCCAGCAGTTTGGGGGGACAGGTTAAAACCCAGTACTTC. This translates into CASSLGGQVKTQYF. Full variable domain (outside the CDR3, taken from reference TRBV28 and TRBJ2-5): DVKVTQSSRYLVKRTGEKVFLECVQDMDHENMFWYRQDPGLGLRLIYFSYDVKMKEKGDIPEGYSVSREKKERFSLILESASTNQTSMYLCASSLGGQVKTQYFGPGTRLLVL.

The chain uses TRBV4-2 and TRBJ2-4, with TRBD2 matching over 10 bases. The CDR3 runs to 17 residues. V lost 1 base and J lost 4; bases outside the gene matches: 7. CDR1 is LGHNA and CDR2 is YNFKEQ in the germline V gene. The CDR3 DNA reads as TGTGCCAGCAGCCAAGTTGTTGCTAGCGGGGGAAAAAACATTCAGTACTTC. This translates into CASSQVVASGGKNIQYF.

This chain links TRBV6-5 with TRBJ1-2; D remains ambiguous. CDR1 is MNHEY and CDR2 is SVGAGI in the germline V gene. The CDR3 totals 15 residues. V was cut by 0 bases and J by 8 bases, with 16 bases left in between. CDR3: CASSYSNGKLGGYTF. The CDR3, as DNA: TGTGCCAGCAGTTACTCGAACGGGAAGCTGGGAGGCTACACCTTC.

V and J are TRBV6-5 and TRBJ1-5; 8 nucleotides line up with TRBD1. The V and J ends lost 4 bases and 6 bases, in that order; junction bases with no gene match: 8. The V gene's germline CDR1 is MNHEY and CDR2 SVGAGI. There are 15 residues in the CDR3. This CDR3 reads CASSSIRDRSQPQHF. The CDR3 nucleotides are TGTGCCAGCAGTTCCATCCGGGACAGGTCTCAGCCCCAGCATTTT.

This chain links TRBV7-2 with TRBJ2-1, with TRBD2 matching 7 bases. CDR3 length: 13 residues. The trim removed 5 bases at V and 7 bases at J, leaving 5 bases unmatched. CDR1 is SGHTA and CDR2 is FQGNSA in the germline V gene. The DNA for the CDR3 is TGTGCCAGCAGCACTAGCGCGGGTAATGAGCAGTTCTTC. Translation gives CASSTSAGNEQFF. Looking up the rest from reference TRBV7-2 and TRBJ2-1 gives the full variable domain: GAGVSQSPSNKVTEKGKDVELRCDPISGHTALYWYRQSLGQGLEFLIYFQGNSAPDKSGLPSDRFSAERTGGSVSTLTIQRTQQEDSAVYLCASSTSAGNEQFFGPGTRLTVL.

The chain recombines TRBV2 with TRBJ2-7; 8 bases match TRBD2. The junction had 11 bases not matched to a gene; V was cut back by 7 bases and J by 6 bases. From germline, CDR1 is SNHLY and CDR2 FYNNEI. This CDR3 comprises 14 residues. The CDR3 sequence: CASTLPGLVSEQYF. The CDR3 nucleotides are TGTGCCAGCACCCTCCCGGGACTAGTTTCCGAGCAGTACTTC.

V and J are TRBV5-1 and TRBJ2-7; D gene unclear. CDR3 length equals 14 residues. The V and J ends lost 0 bases and 0 bases respectively, with 7 bases between them. Germline assignment: CDR1 SGHRS and CDR2 YFSETQ. CDR3 sequence reads: CASSLEQNSYEQYF. In DNA, the CDR3 is TGCGCCAGCAGCTTGGAACAGAACTCCTACGAGCAGTACTTC. The full variable domain, its missing parts supplied by reference TRBV5-1 and TRBJ2-7, is KAGVTQTPRYLIKTRGQQVTLSCSPISGHRSVSWYQQTPGQGLQFLFEYFSETQRNKGNFPGRFSGRQFSNSRSEMNVSTLELGDSALYLCASSLEQNSYEQYFGPGTRLTVT.

The genes are TRBV7-3 and TRBJ2-3, with 8 bases lining up with TRBD2. Looked up from germline, CDR1 is SGHTA and CDR2 is FQGTGA. J was trimmed by 3 bases and V by 3 bases; bases with no gene match: 8. CDR3 length: 16 amino acids. CDR3 sequence (DNA): TGTGCCAGCAGCTTCGCTGGGGCGGGGGGAACAGATACGCAGTATTTT. Translated, it gives CASSFAGAGGTDTQYF.

The chain joins TRBV28 to TRBJ2-7; 7 nucleotides match TRBD2. CDR1 and CDR2 from the germline V gene are MDHEN and SYDVKM. The trim removed 3 bases at V and 2 bases at J, leaving 4 bases unmatched. The CDR3 spans 14 residues. The CDR3 loop reads CASSFYGRTYEQYF. The CDR3 region has the DNA TGTGCCAGCAGTTTCTACGGGAGGACCTACGAGCAGTACTTC.

The genes are TRBV4-1 and TRBJ1-5, with unresolved D. The V gene lost 2 bases and the J gene lost 2 bases, with 13 bases spanning the gap. Germline V CDR1 and CDR2: MGHRA, YSYEKL. CDR3 length equals 16 residues. The DNA of the CDR3 is TGCGCCAGCAGCCAAATAAACATGGTGGGCAATCAGCCCCAGCATTTT. Protein product: CASSQINMVGNQPQHF.

The chain combines TRBV28 with TRBJ2-7; tentatively, D is TRBD1 (6 bases). The V gene's germline CDR1 is MDHEN and CDR2 SYDVKM. The CDR3 runs to 14 residues. With 5 bases removed from V and 3 bases from J, the gap between germline ends came to 14 bases. CDR3 in amino acids: CASSIQGIHYEQYF. CDR3 nucleotides: TGTGCCAGCAGTATACAGGGAATACACTACGAGCAGTACTTC.

The chain couples TRBV11-2 to TRBJ2-1; 14 nucleotides match TRBD2. The germline CDR1 and CDR2 sequences are SGHAT and FQNNGV. J gave up 9 bases and V 10 bases, and 11 bases lay outside the gene matches. This CDR3 has 15 amino acids. The CDR3 loop reads CATLSWGLAGVEQFF. The DNA for the CDR3 is TGTGCCACCCTATCTTGGGGACTAGCGGGAGTTGAGCAGTTCTTC.

The rearrangement joins TRBV7-3 to TRBJ1-1, with 7 bases lining up with TRBD1. Germline V gene lookup returns CDR1 SGHTA and CDR2 FQGTGA. CDR3 length: 14 amino acids. Germline trimming cut 3 bases from V and 10 bases from J; bases unmatched to any gene: 11. Written as DNA, the CDR3 is TGTGCCAGCAGCTTGAACAGTGAAGGGGGCAGAGCTTTCTTT. It translates to CASSLNSEGGRAFF.

The J gene is TRBJ2-1, the V gene TRBV6-1; 8 bases match TRBD2. The CDR3 sequence is 14 residues long. The trim removed 6 bases at V and 3 bases at J, leaving 4 bases unmatched. Germline assignment: CDR1 MNHNS and CDR2 SASEGT. This CDR3 is CASRAAGDYNEQFF. In DNA, the CDR3 is TGTGCCAGCAGAGCAGCGGGAGACTACAATGAGCAGTTCTTC.

This chain links TRBV5-1 with TRBJ1-3; D is undetermined. Germline V gene lookup returns CDR1 SGHRS and CDR2 YFSETQ. Trimming took 5 bases from V and 6 from J, leaving 12 bases between them. The CDR3 totals 13 residues. The CDR3, as DNA: TGCGCCAGCAGTGAGGGAAATCAAAACACCATATATTTT. It yields the protein CASSEGNQNTIYF.

This chain joins TRBV19 and TRBJ2-5; 9 positions match TRBD1. The last part of the DNA fits TRBJ2-7 better; the J call may be wrong. Germline CDR1 reads LNHDA; CDR2 reads SQIVND (reference sequence). The CDR3 consists of 14 residues. The CDR3 is CASSITGGIHEQYF. For the CDR3, the DNA is TGTGCCAGTAGTATCACAGGGGGCATCCACGAGCAGTACTTC.

This chain connects TRBV28 to TRBJ2-5; the match to TRBD1 covers 9 bases. The junction had 12 bases not matched to a gene; V was cut back by 7 bases and J by 6 bases. CDR1 is MDHEN and CDR2 is SYDVKM in the germline V gene. This CDR3 is 15 amino acids long. The CDR3 DNA reads TGTGCCAGCATCCTGGGACAGGGTGGCTGGAAGACCCAGTACTTC. It encodes CASILGQGGWKTQYF.